These 23 T cell receptor beta chains were sequenced from one sample in a study of blood T cell repertoires in COVID-19. The data were produced by immunoSEQ multiplex PCR, yet TCRdb's version contains in-frame clones alone and is incomplete. Of about 53,000 clones detected, 70% to 85% appear once; the ten largest clones hold roughly 13%. The sequencing sample was made of peripheral blood. The source is a human donor in a cohort sampled during active COVID-19.

The chain employs TRBV18 and TRBJ2-3; 7 nucleotides agree with TRBD2. CDR3 length: 15 amino acids. The junction had 7 bases not matched to a gene; V was cut back by 3 bases and J by 4 bases. In germline, CDR1 is KGHSH, CDR2 LQKENI. CDR3 in DNA: TGTGCCAGCTCACCCTCGGGAGGTAACGCAGATACGCAGTATTTT. The encoded protein is CASSPSGGNADTQYF.

This chain joins TRBV5-1 and TRBJ2-7; D not certain. CDR3 length: 12 amino acids. Trimming cost V 4 bases and J 5 bases, with 10 bases left between them. Per germline, CDR1 SGHRS and CDR2 YFSETQ. The CDR3 DNA reads TGCGCCAGCAGCCTGAGGCCGGACGAGCAGTACTTC. Translated: CASSLRPDEQYF.

This clone showed up just once. The V gene is TRBV19, the J gene TRBJ1-5; D gene uncertain. Germline assignment: CDR1 LNHDA and CDR2 SQIVND (reference sequence). V lost 9 bases to trimming and J lost 4 bases, with 16 bases between them. The CDR3 is 14 amino acids. The CDR3 DNA reads TGTGCCAGCAACACACCGACTGAGAATCAGCCCCAGCATTTT. Translation gives CASNTPTENQPQHF.

This chain connects TRBV6-6 to TRBJ1-5; no definite D call. This CDR3 has 14 amino acids. V was pared by 2 bases and J by 9 bases, with 14 bases between. CDR1 is MNHNY and CDR2 is SVGAGI in the germline V gene (reference sequence). This CDR3 is CASSYKDSGWPQHF. The CDR3, as DNA: TGTGCCAGCAGTTACAAAGACTCCGGGTGGCCCCAGCATTTT.

The V call is TRBV10-3, the J call TRBJ2-2; D is unresolved. CDR3 length equals 12 residues. V shed 4 bases and J shed 8 bases, with 8 bases lying between them. Germline loops: CDR1 ENHRY, CDR2 SYGVKD. CDR3 amino acids: CAISVPRGELFF. As DNA, the CDR3 is TGTGCCATCAGTGTCCCCAGGGGGGAGCTGTTTTTT.

This chain connects TRBV5-1 to TRBJ2-1; weak D call: TRBD2 (6 bases). Germline assignment: CDR1 SGHRS and CDR2 YFSETQ. Trimming stripped 5 bases from V and 5 bases from J, with 17 bases between. CDR3 length: 15 amino acids. The CDR3 protein is CASRTQLGGNNEQFF. The DNA of the CDR3 is TGCGCCAGCAGAACTCAGCTGGGCGGGAACAATGAGCAGTTCTTC.

The gene calls are TRBV29-1 and TRBJ2-1, with 13 nucleotides matching TRBD2. Germline CDR1 reads SQVTM; CDR2 reads ANQGSEA. Trimming at V came to 5 bases and at J to 9 bases, leaving 7 bases not matched to a gene. The CDR3 runs to 14 residues. The CDR3 DNA follows: TGCAGCGTTATCGGACTAGCGGGAGAGGGTGAGCAGTTCTTC. Encoded protein: CSVIGLAGEGEQFF.

This clone came up once. This sequence joins TRBV19 and TRBJ2-3; D perhaps matches TRBD1 (6 bases). V was trimmed by 5 bases and J by 2 bases, leaving 8 bases between them. Germline CDR1 is LNHDA and CDR2 is SQIVND (reference sequence). The CDR3 sequence is 13 residues long. As DNA, the CDR3 is TGTGCCAGTAGTCGGGACAACACAGATACGCAGTATTTT. This gives the protein CASSRDNTDTQYF.

The chain joins TRBV4-2 to TRBJ1-1; D not resolved. The CDR3 covers 14 residues. Per germline, CDR1 LGHNA and CDR2 YNFKEQ. With 1 base removed from V and 3 bases from J, the gap between germline ends came to 9 bases. The CDR3 region is CASSQALQYTEAFF. In nucleotides, the CDR3 is TGTGCCAGCAGCCAAGCTCTACAGTACACTGAAGCTTTCTTT.

This rearrangement joins TRBV6-5 to TRBJ1-2; D gene ambiguous. Germline CDR1 MNHEY, CDR2 SVGAGI. Trimming left V 9 bases short and J 8 bases short, with 16 bases between. CDR3 length equals 12 residues. CDR3 loop: CASRYGGGGYTF. CDR3 nucleotides: TGTGCCAGTCGTTACGGAGGAGGGGGCTACACCTTC.

The rearrangement links TRBV19 to TRBJ2-3; no clear D. Trimming took 8 bases from V and 6 from J, leaving 15 bases between them. Germline lookup yields CDR1 LNHDA and CDR2 SQIVND (reference sequence). The length of the CDR3 is 13 residues. The DNA of the CDR3 is TGTGCCAGTGTGGGTCGGGTTGTGGATACGCAGTATTTT. This encodes CASVGRVVDTQYF. Full variable domain (remainder filled in from reference TRBV19 and TRBJ2-3): DGGITQSPKYLFRKEGQNVTLSCEQNLNHDAMYWYRQDPGQGLRLIYYSQIVNDFQKGDIAEGYSVSREKKESFPLTVTSAQKNPTAFYLCASVGRVVDTQYFGPGTRLTVL.

CDR3: CASSLGSDSPLHF. The CDR3 DNA reads as TGTGCCAGCAGCTTAGGTTCCGATTCACCCCTCCACTTT. The rearrangement joins TRBV13 to TRBJ1-6; no clear D gene. Germline V gene sequence: CDR1 PRHDT, CDR2 FYEKMQ (reference sequence). Trimming removed 0 bases from V and 8 bases from J, with 5 bases in between. The CDR3 has 13 residues. The whole variable domain, filled in from reference TRBV13 and TRBJ1-6, reads AAGVIQSPRHLIKEKRETATLKCYPIPRHDTVYWYQQGPGQDPQFLISFYEKMQSDKGSIPDRFSAQQFSDYHSELNMSSLELGDSALYFCASSLGSDSPLHFGNGTRLTVT.

To note about this clone: The identical CDR3 is also encoded by other nucleotide sequences in the sample. This chain uses TRBV6-2 or TRBV6-3 with TRBJ2-7; D remains ambiguous. Germline assignment: CDR1 MNHEY and CDR2 SVGEGT. This CDR3 is built from 11 residues. V was clipped by 4 bases and J by 2 bases, with 3 bases between them. This CDR3 reads CASSFTYEQYF. In nucleotides, the CDR3 is TGTGCCAGCAGTTTTACCTACGAGCAGTACTTC.

The chain couples TRBV12-3 or TRBV12-4 to TRBJ2-4; D not resolved. V gave up 2 bases and J gave up 7 bases, with 9 bases separating them. CDR3 length equals 13 residues. CDR3 nucleotide sequence: TGTGCCAGCAGTTTACGGTCAATCAACATTCAGTACTTC. This gives the protein CASSLRSINIQYF.

Only one count was recorded for this clone. This chain connects TRBV6-2 or TRBV6-3 to TRBJ2-1, with TRBD2 matching over 15 bases. There are 20 residues in the CDR3. V shed 2 bases and J 4 bases; nucleotides not matched to a gene: 12. Germline assignment: CDR1 MNHEY and CDR2 SVGEGT. CDR3 nucleotide sequence: TGTGCCAGCAGTTACCGACAGCGAGGACTAGCGGGGGGGCTTTACAATGAGCAGTTCTTC. It is translated as CASSYRQRGLAGGLYNEQFF.

The chain is built from TRBV7-8 and TRBJ2-3, with D possibly being TRBD1 (5 bases). Trimming shortened V by 1 base and J by 1 base, and 9 bases separated the two germline ends. CDR3 size: 15 residues. The germline gives CDR1 SGHVS, CDR2 FQNEAQ. Here the CDR3 reads CASSLVSRGTDTQYF. The CDR3 DNA is TGTGCCAGCAGCTTAGTTTCCAGGGGCACAGATACGCAGTATTTT.

This clone was detected only a few times. The chain links TRBV3-1 (or the pseudogene TRBV3-2) to TRBJ1-3; maybe TRBD1 (5 bases). Trimming removed 4 bases at V and 4 bases at J, with 14 bases between. CDR1 is LGHDT, CDR2 YNNKEL, per germline (reference sequence). This CDR3 has 15 residues. The CDR3 coding sequence is TGTGCCAGCAGCCGACTTGGGGCTGGAGGAAACACCATATATTTT. It codes for CASSRLGAGGNTIYF.

This chain joins TRBV24-1 and TRBJ2-7; the match to TRBD1 covers 8 bases. The germline V gene encodes CDR1 KGHDR and CDR2 SFDVKD. CDR3 length: 13 amino acids. The V segment lost 6 bases and the J segment 5 bases; nucleotides outside the gene matches: 5. Here the CDR3 reads CATSMTGENEQYF. CDR3 coding DNA: TGTGCCACCAGTATGACAGGGGAGAACGAGCAGTACTTC.

The table lists this clone with a count of one. The gene calls are TRBV4-1 and TRBJ1-3, with D perhaps matching TRBD1 (6 bases). V lost 2 bases to trimming and J lost 1 base, with 9 bases between them. The CDR3 has 15 residues. Germline V gene data show CDR1 as MGHRA and CDR2 as YSYEKL. The chain's CDR3 is CASSQQQGSGNTIYF. The CDR3 region has the DNA TGCGCCAGCAGCCAACAACAGGGATCTGGAAACACCATATATTTT.

The rearrangement joins TRBV13 to TRBJ2-7; 11 nucleotides align to TRBD2. The CDR3 is 16 amino acids. CDR1 is PRHDT, CDR2 FYEKMQ, per germline (reference sequence). Trimming removed 3 bases from V and 0 bases from J; junction bases left unmatched: 4. The CDR3 nucleotides read TGTGCCAGCAGCTTTGGACTAGCGGGTACCTCCTACGAGCAGTACTTC. It codes for CASSFGLAGTSYEQYF.

The chain uses TRBV19 and TRBJ2-3; tentative D call: TRBD2 (6 bases). CDR1 is LNHDA, CDR2 SQIVND, per germline (reference sequence). The CDR3 has 13 amino acids. Trimming shortened V by 5 bases and J by 4 bases, and 10 bases separated the two germline ends. The CDR3 nucleotides read TGTGCCAGTAGTCGGACTACTCCAGATACGCAGTATTTT. Translating gives CASSRTTPDTQYF.

The chain couples TRBV6-6 to TRBJ1-5; perhaps TRBD1 as D (6 bases). In germline, CDR1 is MNHNY, CDR2 SVGAGI (reference sequence). Trimming removed 5 bases from V and 7 bases from J, with 15 bases in between. The CDR3 is 14 amino acids. The CDR3, as DNA: TGTGCCAGCAGTCCCCAGGGGTTGGGCCAGCCCCAGCATTTT. Protein sequence: CASSPQGLGQPQHF.

The chain uses TRBV5-6 and TRBJ1-4; D is possibly TRBD1 (6 bases). Trimming stripped 1 base from V and 4 bases from J, with 11 bases between. Germline V gene lookup returns CDR1 SGHDT and CDR2 YYEEEE. The CDR3 spans 15 residues. CDR3 in amino acids: CASSLLQGLNEKLFF. DNA of the CDR3: TGTGCCAGCAGCTTGCTACAGGGCCTTAATGAAAAACTGTTTTTT.